This TCR beta chain derives from a study of shared clonotypes between healthy human individuals. Whole-study findings and limits: Blood alone was sampled, and tissue repertoires likely differ. On the whole, naive subsets had larger estimated richness than memory subsets had.

Investigators spread the genomic DNA of each subset evenly over several immunoSEQ plates. Generated by immunoSEQ multiplex PCR, the TCRdb table keeps only in-frame clones and is missing some. The sample yields about 680,000 clones, under 80% seen once. The study drew all its donors from Caucasian adults living in Nashville, Tennessee. In regard to this clone: The antigen remains unidentified.

Trimming cost V 7 bases and J 5 bases, with 18 bases left between them. This CDR3 has 15 residues. Looked up from germline, CDR1 is MDHEN and CDR2 is SYDVKM. The genes are TRBV28 and TRBJ2-4; D perhaps matches TRBD2 (7 bases). The sample taken for sequencing was memory CD4+ T cells sorted from blood. Regarding subset: CD45RA-negative fraction. This sequence originates from a woman in her 30s in good health. The CDR3 loop is CASTLGGETENIQYF. In DNA, the CDR3 is TGTGCCAGCACCCTAGGGGGGGAGACAGAAAACATTCAGTACTTC.